This is a list of T cell receptor beta chains from one sample in a study of shared clonotypes between healthy human individuals. The table came from immunoSEQ multiplex PCR; TCRdb's copy has only in-frame clones and leaves some out. Of under 1,100,000 clones listed, about four fifths are singletons. Sample: memory CD4+ T cells from PBMCs. These receptors were obtained from a man younger than 35 in good health. Some clones in this sample may be carry-over from other donors' samples. CDR3s include the opening cysteine and the closing phenylalanine or tryptophan. The D gene is left open where the match is weak. Not every row has a clone size; where given, it reads once, few, many or a size class.

D: TRBD1
V: TRBV2
size: NA
J: TRBJ2-2
CDR3: CASSESRGRTGELFF
DNA: TGTGCCAGCAGTGAATCGAGGGGGCGCACCGGGGAGCTGTTTTTT

D: TRBD2
V: TRBV25-1
size: NA
J: TRBJ2-7
CDR3: CASSVTSHEQYF
DNA: TGTGCCAGCAGTGTGACTAGCCACGAGCAGTACTTC

D: NA
V: TRBV19
size: NA
J: TRBJ2-1
CDR3: CATGYNEQFF
DNA: TGTGCCACAGGGTACAATGAGCAGTTCTTC

D: NA
V: TRBV11-3
size: NA
J: TRBJ2-1
CDR3: CASSPGTSPDEQFF
DNA: TGTGCCAGCTCCCCCGGGACTTCGCCGGATGAGCAGTTCTTC

D: TRBD2
V: TRBV9
size: NA
J: TRBJ2-5
CDR3: CASSVGLAGGSREETQYF
DNA: TGTGCCAGCAGCGTAGGACTAGCGGGAGGGTCTCGGGAGGAGACCCAGTACTTC

D: TRBD1
V: TRBV2
size: few
J: TRBJ2-4
CDR3: CASRAQGQGFVKNIQYF
DNA: TGTGCCAGCAGGGCCCAGGGACAGGGTTTCGTCAAAAACATTCAGTACTTC

D: TRBD1
V: TRBV6-1
size: NA
J: TRBJ1-2
CDR3: CASSEDPGTEVYTF
DNA: TGTGCCAGCAGTGAGGACCCCGGGACAGAAGTCTACACCTTC

D: TRBD2
V: TRBV27
size: NA
J: TRBJ2-5
CDR3: CASSLIGGRRIKTQYF
DNA: TGTGCCAGCAGTTTAATTGGCGGGAGGAGGATTAAGACCCAGTACTTC

D: NA
V: TRBV5-8
size: once
J: TRBJ2-1
CDR3: CASSYPGLGVGEQFF
DNA: TGTGCCAGCAGCTATCCGGGACTCGGAGTTGGTGAGCAGTTCTTC

D: TRBD1
V: TRBV6-1
size: NA
J: TRBJ1-6
CDR3: CASIRDRLGDSPLHF
DNA: TGTGCCAGCATTAGGGACAGGCTGGGGGATTCACCCCTCCACTTT

D: TRBD2
V: TRBV7-2
size: once
J: TRBJ2-1
CDR3: CASSLLREASGRAPFF
DNA: TGTGCCAGCAGCTTACTCCGGGAGGCTAGCGGGAGGGCCCCGTTCTTC

D: NA
V: TRBV28
size: NA
J: TRBJ2-2
CDR3: CASSLWELANTGELFF
DNA: TGTGCCAGCAGTTTATGGGAACTAGCGAACACCGGGGAGCTGTTTTTT

D: TRBD2
V: TRBV5-1
size: NA
J: TRBJ2-7
CDR3: CASSKLHGGAEQYF
DNA: TGCGCCAGCAGCAAACTTCACGGGGGGGCCGAGCAGTACTTC

D: NA
V: TRBV28
size: NA
J: TRBJ1-1
CDR3: CASSSVGFNPEAFF
DNA: TGTGCCAGCAGTTCGGTGGGGTTTAACCCTGAAGCTTTCTTT

D: NA
V: TRBV28
size: NA
J: TRBJ2-2
CDR3: CASIFQNTGELFF
DNA: TGTGCCAGCATTTTTCAGAACACCGGGGAGCTGTTTTTT

D: TRBD2
V: TRBV10-3
size: NA
J: TRBJ2-2
CDR3: CATREGGRGSTGELFF
DNA: TGTGCCACCCGCGAAGGCGGGAGGGGGAGCACCGGGGAGCTGTTTTTT

D: NA
V: TRBV5-1
size: NA
J: TRBJ2-7
CDR3: CASTPGQGFYEQYF
DNA: TGCGCCAGCACCCCGGGGCAGGGCTTCTACGAGCAGTACTTC

D: NA
V: TRBV6-5
size: NA
J: TRBJ2-3
CDR3: CASTRLAGTDTQYF
DNA: TGTGCCAGCACAAGGTTGGCAGGCACAGATACGCAGTATTTT

D: NA
V: TRBV29-1
size: NA
J: TRBJ1-4
CDR3: CSVLTTNEKLFF
DNA: TGCAGCGTCCTAACCACTAATGAAAAACTGTTTTTT

D: NA
V: TRBV7-9
size: NA
J: TRBJ1-3
CDR3: CASSLARGSEGNTIYF
DNA: TGTGCCAGCAGCTTAGCGCGAGGGAGTGAGGGAAACACCATATATTTT

D: NA
V: TRBV14
size: NA
J: TRBJ2-1
CDR3: CASSGKGGSSYNEQFF
DNA: TGTGCCAGCAGCGGGAAAGGCGGAAGCTCCTACAATGAGCAGTTCTTC

D: NA
V: TRBV30
size: NA
J: TRBJ2-2
CDR3: CAWSRTELNTGELFF
DNA: TGTGCCTGGTCCAGGACTGAACTGAACACCGGGGAGCTGTTTTTT

D: NA
V: TRBV28
size: few
J: TRBJ1-2
CDR3: CASRQSGFVYGYTF
DNA: TGTGCCAGCAGGCAATCAGGGTTCGTCTATGGCTACACCTTC

D: NA
V: TRBV7-9
size: NA
J: TRBJ1-4
CDR3: CASSPMTDSNEKLFF
DNA: TGTGCCAGCAGCCCGATGACTGATTCTAATGAAAAACTGTTTTTT

D: NA
V: TRBV29-1
size: NA
J: TRBJ2-3
CDR3: CSVEGPYTSTDTQYF
DNA: TGCAGCGTTGAAGGCCCCTACACTAGCACAGATACGCAGTATTTT

D: TRBD1
V: TRBV7-9
size: NA
J: TRBJ1-1
CDR3: CASSSVPGQGPNTEAFF
DNA: TGTGCCAGCAGCTCAGTCCCGGGACAGGGCCCGAACACTGAAGCTTTCTTT

D: TRBD2
V: TRBV5-1
size: few
J: TRBJ2-1
CDR3: CASSSGGGRGADNEQFF
DNA: TGCGCCAGCAGCTCCGGAGGCGGGAGGGGGGCGGACAATGAGCAGTTCTTC

D: NA
V: TRBV19
size: NA
J: TRBJ2-7
CDR3: CASSRRGDGNYEQYF
DNA: TGTGCCAGTAGTCGGAGAGGGGATGGAAACTACGAGCAGTACTTC

D: NA
V: TRBV5-1
size: NA
J: TRBJ1-1
CDR3: CASSLELGEVNTEAFF
DNA: TGCGCCAGCAGCTTGGAGCTTGGGGAGGTGAACACTGAAGCTTTCTTT

D: NA
V: TRBV4-1
size: few
J: TRBJ1-4
CDR3: CASSPGTSRDEKLFF
DNA: TGCGCCAGCAGCCCTGGGACAAGCAGGGATGAAAAACTGTTTTTT

D: NA
V: TRBV4-1
size: NA
J: TRBJ2-3
CDR3: CASSQVLNTDTQYF
DNA: TGCGCCAGCAGCCAAGTCTTGAACACAGATACGCAGTATTTT

D: TRBD2
V: TRBV11-1
size: NA
J: TRBJ2-7
CDR3: CASSGRSGSSYKQYF
DNA: TGTGCCAGCAGCGGCCGCAGCGGGAGCTCTTACAAGCAGTACTTC

D: NA
V: TRBV5-4
size: NA
J: TRBJ1-2
CDR3: CASSLDRSVLYGYTF
DNA: TGTGCCAGCAGCTTGGACAGGAGCGTGTTGTACGGCTACACCTTC

D: NA
V: TRBV5-1
size: NA
J: TRBJ1-1
CDR3: CASSVGEGTEAFF
DNA: TGCGCCAGCAGCGTAGGGGAGGGCACTGAAGCTTTCTTT

D: NA
V: TRBV5-1
size: many
J: TRBJ2-7
CDR3: CASSLESEQYF
DNA: TGCGCCAGCAGCTTGGAGAGTGAGCAGTACTTC

D: NA
V: TRBV23-1
size: NA
J: TRBJ2-3
CDR3: CASNGRTTYGTDTQYF
DNA: TGCGCCAGCAACGGCAGGACAACTTACGGCACAGATACGCAGTATTTT

D: NA
V: TRBV28
size: NA
J: TRBJ1-2
CDR3: CASSSPSGLGYGYTF
DNA: TGTGCCAGCAGTTCCCCCAGTGGACTAGGCTATGGCTACACCTTC

D: TRBD2
V: TRBV15
size: NA
J: TRBJ2-3
CDR3: CATSRERLAHTDTQYF
DNA: TGTGCCACCAGCAGAGAACGACTAGCTCACACAGATACGCAGTATTTT

D: NA
V: TRBV4-1
size: NA
J: TRBJ1-5
CDR3: CASSQEQGTIYSNQPQHF
DNA: TGCGCCAGCAGCCAAGAGCAGGGAACCATTTATAGCAATCAGCCCCAGCATTTT

D: TRBD1
V: TRBV7-2
size: NA
J: TRBJ1-1
CDR3: CASSSDRWHTEAFF
DNA: TGTGCCAGCAGCTCGGACAGGTGGCACACTGAAGCTTTCTTT

D: NA
V: TRBV6-6
size: few
J: TRBJ2-2
CDR3: CASRAGGTGELFF
DNA: TGTGCCAGCAGGGCAGGGGGGACCGGGGAGCTGTTTTTT

D: NA
V: TRBV7-6
size: NA
J: TRBJ2-5
CDR3: CASSLDPLKTQYF
DNA: TGTGCCAGCAGCTTAGATCCGTTAAAGACCCAGTACTTC

D: NA
V: TRBV29-1
size: NA
J: TRBJ2-7
CDR3: CSVASGYEQYF
DNA: TGCAGCGTTGCCTCAGGATACGAGCAGTACTTC

D: TRBD2
V: TRBV5-1
size: NA
J: TRBJ2-3
CDR3: CASTRTSDTDTQYF
DNA: TGCGCCAGCACCAGGACTAGCGACACAGATACGCAGTATTTT

D: NA
V: TRBV29-1
size: NA
J: TRBJ1-5
CDR3: CSVVWGGGNQPQHF
DNA: TGCAGCGTTGTTTGGGGGGGCGGCAATCAGCCCCAGCATTTT

D: NA
V: TRBV28
size: few
J: TRBJ2-5
CDR3: CASNPDRSRGGTQYF
DNA: TGTGCCAGCAACCCTGACAGGTCCCGCGGTGGGACCCAGTACTTC

D: TRBD1
V: TRBV5-1
size: once
J: TRBJ2-4
CDR3: CASSRGQGEGAKNIQYF
DNA: TGCGCCAGCAGCCGCGGACAGGGTGAGGGAGCCAAAAACATTCAGTACTTC